These 10 T cell receptor beta chains share one sample of origin, sequenced in a study of technical replicates of blood from a handful of donors. Profiling relied on immunoSEQ multiplex PCR, and the TCRdb table lists in-frame clones only, not all of them. Among some 60,000 clones, 70% to 90% were seen once, and the ten largest hold about 5.2%. The sequenced sample was PBMCs. Receptors originate from a human donor in good health. Some clones in this sample may be carry-over from other donors' samples.

J is TRBJ1-4 and V is TRBV5-1; 10 positions agree with TRBD1. There are 15 residues in the CDR3. V trimming: 4 bases; J trimming: 6 bases; junction bases outside the gene matches: 6. Germline CDR1 and CDR2: SGHRS and YFSETQ. The CDR3 DNA sequence: TGCGCCAGCAGCGGGGGGGACAGGGGAGATGAAAAACTGTTTTTT. It specifies CASSGGDRGDEKLFF.

This chain uses TRBV9 with TRBJ2-2; unclear D gene. The CDR3 consists of 15 residues. V lost 0 bases to trimming and J lost 4 bases, with 10 bases between them. Germline CDR1 SGDLS, CDR2 YYNGEE. The CDR3: CASSVVERSTGELFF. The CDR3, as DNA: TGTGCCAGCAGCGTAGTCGAGCGATCCACCGGGGAGCTGTTTTTT.

This chain joins TRBV7-8 and TRBJ2-2; 14 nucleotides line up with TRBD2. CDR3 length equals 15 residues. The germline gives CDR1 SGHVS, CDR2 FQNEAQ. With 7 bases clipped from V and 12 bases from J, the junction kept 10 bases outside the gene matches. CDR3 amino acids: CASNRPGLAGDKLFF. The CDR3 DNA follows: TGTGCCAGCAACAGACCGGGACTAGCGGGAGATAAGCTGTTTTTT.

This clone has just one count. The gene calls are TRBV9 and TRBJ1-3; D may be TRBD1 (6 bases). Deletions cut 5 bases from V and 0 bases from J, with 12 bases between. The CDR3 loop spans 15 amino acids. Germline lookup yields CDR1 SGDLS and CDR2 YYNGEE. CDR3 bases: TGTGCCAGCAGTCCGGGACAAACCTCTGGAAACACCATATATTTT. It specifies CASSPGQTSGNTIYF.

In this sample, this clone turned up once. J is TRBJ2-5 and V is TRBV7-2; a weak D match, TRBD1 (5 bases). The CDR3 consists of 15 residues. Trimming took off 5 bases at V and 5 bases at J, with 18 bases between the two ends. CDR1 and CDR2 from the germline V gene are SGHTA and FQGNSA. The CDR3 region is CASSPQGLRSETQYF. CDR3 DNA sequence: TGTGCCAGCAGCCCTCAGGGCCTCAGGTCGGAGACCCAGTACTTC.

There are a few counts of this clone. The chain is built from TRBV29-1 and TRBJ1-1; D is unresolved. Germline V gene lookup returns CDR1 SQVTM and CDR2 ANQGSEA. The V end lost 4 bases, the J end lost 7 bases, and 7 bases lay between the germline ends. This CDR3 is built from 10 residues. The DNA for the CDR3 is TGCAGCGTTGGTGTCAGTGAAGCTTTCTTT. It yields the protein CSVGVSEAFF.

This chain connects TRBV11-2 to TRBJ2-7; no definite D call. The V gene's germline CDR1 is SGHAT and CDR2 FQNNGV. The CDR3 covers 13 residues. Deletions cut 2 bases from V and 3 bases from J, with 8 bases between. CDR3 loop: CASSLTTHYEQYF. The CDR3 coding sequence is TGTGCCAGCAGCTTAACCACTCACTACGAGCAGTACTTC.

The chain carries TRBV7-2 and TRBJ1-2; tentatively, D is TRBD1 (5 bases). With 8 bases removed from V and 4 bases from J, the gap between germline ends came to 17 bases. Germline V lookup: CDR1 SGHTA, CDR2 FQGNSA. The CDR3 runs to 14 residues. The CDR3: CASLQQAPGYGYTF. In DNA form, the CDR3 reads TGTGCCAGCTTGCAACAGGCTCCGGGCTATGGCTACACCTTC.

V and J are TRBV27 and TRBJ1-6; D is uncertain. Trimming pared 5 bases from V and 10 bases from J, leaving 18 bases between. This CDR3 is 15 amino acids long. Germline V gene lookup returns CDR1 MNHEY and CDR2 SMNVEV (reference sequence). The CDR3 DNA sequence: TGTGCCAGCAGTCCCACCCGGGGAATAAGATCACCCCTCCACTTT. The encoded protein is CASSPTRGIRSPLHF.

V usage is TRBV14 and J usage is TRBJ2-7, with D possibly being TRBD2 (5 bases). The germline V and J ends were trimmed by 0 bases and 6 bases, with 9 bases remaining between them. There are 13 residues in the CDR3. Germline V CDR1 and CDR2: SGHDN, FVKESK. CDR3 sequence: CASSQERVAEQYF. In DNA, the CDR3 is TGTGCCAGCAGCCAAGAGCGGGTCGCCGAGCAGTACTTC.